This T cell receptor beta chain was identified in a study of cytomegalovirus exposure and HLA in healthy donors. Across the study: Clustering assigned over 70% of the roughly 370 genotyped donors to the Caucasian-associated ancestry cluster.

Comments on this clone: Its antigen is still unknown.

13 Jbeta primers and 60 Vbeta primers were used for the PCR. The protocol was immunoSEQ multiplex PCR, while the TCRdb copy is restricted to in-frame clones and leaves out a portion. The table lists about 150,000 clones, about 72% of them singletons. Study-wide findings and caveats: An apparent linkage of common viral pathogens to several of the most significant clusters emerged in a later analysis. Within an earlier analysis, most TCR beta V segments proved productive either about 87% or about 30% of the time.

This TCR was recovered from a man aged 55 to 70 in good health and CMV-seronegative. Sequences were obtained from PBMCs.

Here the CDR3 reads CASSLPGTAPYGYTF. In nucleotides, the CDR3 is TGTGCCAGCAGCCTTCCCGGGACAGCTCCCTATGGCTACACCTTC. This chain links TRBV7-8 with TRBJ1-2, with 7 bases fitting TRBD1. CDR1 is SGHVS, CDR2 FQNEAQ, per germline. The CDR3 has 15 amino acids. J gave up 4 bases and V 5 bases, and 10 bases lay outside the gene matches. Looking up the rest from reference TRBV7-8 and TRBJ1-2 gives the full variable domain: GAGVSQSPRYKVAKRGQDVALRCDPISGHVSLFWYQQALGQGPEFLTYFQNEAQLDKSGLPSDRFFAERPEGSVSTLKIQRTQQEDSAVYLCASSLPGTAPYGYTFGSGTRLTVV.